The 21 T cell receptor beta chains presented below share a single source sample, sequenced in a study of shared clonotypes between healthy human individuals. The protocol was immunoSEQ multiplex PCR, while the TCRdb copy is restricted to in-frame clones and leaves out a portion. The repertoire has roughly 1,000,000 clones, about 84% of them found once; the top ten carry 0.5% to 0.65%. Specimen: memory CD4+ T cells from PBMCs. Subset given: CD45RA-negative fraction. The receptors were sampled from a young man in good health. Some clones in this sample may be carry-over from other donors' samples.

This clone was detected once. V is TRBV4-2 and J is TRBJ2-7, with 7 bases lining up with TRBD2. The CDR3 runs to 14 residues. After removal of 1 base from V and 7 bases from J, the junction contained 7 bases not matched to a gene. The germline V gene encodes CDR1 LGHNA and CDR2 YNFKEQ. CDR3 nucleotide sequence: TGTGCCAGCAGCCAAGTCACTAGCGAGAGGGAGCAGTACTTC. Encoded protein: CASSQVTSEREQYF.

The chain couples TRBV7-7 to TRBJ2-5; D ambiguous. This CDR3 is 15 amino acids long. Germline V lookup: CDR1 SSHAT, CDR2 FNYEAQ (reference sequence). Trimming removed 5 bases from V and 1 base from J, with 14 bases in between. CDR3 DNA: TGTGCCAGCAGCAAAGATCGGGTCCGCCAAGAGACCCAGTACTTC. As protein: CASSKDRVRQETQYF. Supplemented by reference TRBV7-7 and TRBJ2-5, the full variable domain reads GAGVSQSPRYKVTKRGQDVTLRCDPISSHATLYWYQQALGQGPEFLTYFNYEAQPDKSGLPSDRFSAERPEGSISTLTIQRTEQRDSAMYRCASSKDRVRQETQYFGPGTRLLVL.

The rearrangement joins TRBV7-8 to TRBJ1-5, with 10 positions matching TRBD1. This CDR3 region has 18 residues. With 5 bases clipped from V and 0 bases from J, the junction kept 10 bases outside the gene matches. From germline, CDR1 is SGHVS and CDR2 FQNEAQ. The CDR3 DNA follows: TGTGCCAGCAGCCTGGGACAGGGGAACCCTTATAGCAATCAGCCCCAGCATTTT. Protein sequence: CASSLGQGNPYSNQPQHF.

This CDR3 is CASSYRFYNEQFF. The CDR3 nucleotides are TGTGCCAGCAGCTACCGATTTTACAATGAGCAGTTCTTC. This sequence joins TRBV11-3 and TRBJ2-1; D is ambiguous. This CDR3 has 13 amino acids. V was pared by 4 bases and J by 4 bases, with 8 bases between. The V gene's germline CDR1 is SGHNT and CDR2 YENEEA.

This clone appeared a few times. The chain carries TRBV18 and TRBJ1-1; no clear D. Germline V lookup: CDR1 KGHSH, CDR2 LQKENI. Trimming left V 6 bases short and J 0 bases short, with 11 bases between. The CDR3 length is 14 residues. CDR3 loop: CASSTPGVNTEAFF. Here the CDR3 DNA reads TGTGCCAGCTCTACCCCTGGGGTGAACACTGAAGCTTTCTTT.

Here the CDR3 DNA reads TGTGCCAGTAGGCGGGGGACAGCTAATAATGAAAAACTGTTTTTT. Amino acid sequence: CASRRGTANNEKLFF. This chain uses TRBV19 with TRBJ1-4; 7 nucleotides line up with TRBD1. The CDR3 is 15 amino acids. Germline loops: CDR1 LNHDA, CDR2 SQIVND (reference sequence). Trimming removed 6 bases from V and 4 bases from J; junction bases left unmatched: 8.

This clone was recorded once. V is TRBV18 and J is TRBJ1-4; 11 bases match TRBD1. The V and J ends lost 4 bases and 8 bases, in that order; junction bases with no gene match: 3. Per the germline V gene, CDR1 is KGHSH and CDR2 is LQKENI. This CDR3 has 14 amino acids. This CDR3 is CASSRGQGAEKLFF. The CDR3 bases are TGTGCCAGCTCACGAGGACAGGGGGCGGAAAAACTGTTTTTT.

The J gene is TRBJ2-1, the V gene TRBV4-2; D gene ambiguous. This CDR3 is built from 17 residues. V was shortened by 0 bases and J by 0 bases, with 12 bases between the two germline ends. Per germline, CDR1 LGHNA and CDR2 YNFKEQ. The CDR3 coding sequence is TGTGCCAGCAGCCAAGATAGGTCAAGGAGCTCCTACAATGAGCAGTTCTTC. Translated, it gives CASSQDRSRSSYNEQFF.

The chain carries TRBV5-4 and TRBJ1-4; 10 bases agree with TRBD1. This CDR3 has 15 residues. CDR1 is SGHNT, CDR2 YYREEE, per germline (reference sequence). V was pared by 0 bases and J by 6 bases, with 2 bases of the junction left unmatched. The CDR3: CASSLAGTGDEKLFF. CDR3 nucleotide sequence: TGTGCCAGCAGCTTGGCCGGGACAGGGGATGAAAAACTGTTTTTT.

This clone was seen a few times. This CDR3 is also generated by other DNA sequences in the sample. This chain connects TRBV5-1 to TRBJ1-4; 9 nucleotides agree with TRBD1. After removal of 2 bases from V and 5 bases from J, the junction contained 4 bases not matched to a gene. Germline CDR1 and CDR2: SGHRS and YFSETQ. The CDR3 sequence is 15 residues long. CDR3 in amino acids: CASSFSGTGNEKLFF. CDR3 nucleotide sequence: TGCGCCAGCAGCTTCTCCGGGACAGGGAATGAAAAACTGTTTTTT.

The chain joins TRBV6-5 to TRBJ2-1; the match to TRBD2 covers 10 bases. CDR1 is MNHEY, CDR2 SVGAGI, per germline. J was trimmed by 9 bases and V by 0 bases; bases with no gene match: 8. The CDR3 runs to 16 residues. CDR3 region: CASSYSLTSGWGEQFF. CDR3 nucleotide sequence: TGTGCCAGCAGTTACTCCCTGACTAGCGGGTGGGGTGAGCAGTTCTTC.

This chain joins TRBV5-1 and TRBJ2-1; 14 bases map to TRBD2. The CDR3 loop spans 15 amino acids. Trimming took 4 bases from V and 7 from J; bases not matched to a gene: 4. Germline CDR1 reads SGHRS; CDR2 reads YFSETQ. CDR3 DNA: TGCGCCAGCAGCCTGGGGACTAGCGGGAGAAATGAGCAGTTCTTC. Protein product: CASSLGTSGRNEQFF.

The chain carries TRBV18 and TRBJ2-2; 7 bases align to TRBD2. The CDR3 runs to 16 residues. V lost 3 bases to trimming and J lost 4 bases; unmatched junction nucleotides: 8. The germline V gene has CDR1 KGHSH and CDR2 LQKENI. The CDR3 coding sequence is TGTGCCAGCTCACCCTCCCAGGGAGGGGTCACCGGGGAGCTGTTTTTT. This encodes CASSPSQGGVTGELFF.

This clone was seen only a few times. A much larger clone sits a single nucleotide away, making a read error possible. This sequence joins TRBV2 and TRBJ1-5; D uncertain. The length of the CDR3 is 13 residues. Germline lookup yields CDR1 SNHLY and CDR2 FYNNEI. V was trimmed by 3 bases and J by 0 bases, leaving 3 bases between them. CDR3 nucleotide sequence: TGTGCCAGCAGTGACTTTAGCAATCAGCCCCAGCATTTT. As protein: CASSDFSNQPQHF.

This clone was recorded only once. J is TRBJ2-7 and V is TRBV30; perhaps TRBD1 as D (5 bases). This CDR3 comprises 12 residues. The V end was cut by 2 bases, the J end by 4 bases, with 9 bases between. Germline V gives CDR1 GTSNPN, CDR2 SVGIG (reference sequence). In DNA form, the CDR3 reads TGTGCCTGGAGTCGCAGGGTTTACGAGCAGTACTTC. Residues: CAWSRRVYEQYF. Full variable domain (remainder filled in from reference TRBV30 and TRBJ2-7): SQTIHQWPATLVQPVGSPLSLECTVEGTSNPNLYWYRQAAGRGLQLLFYSVGIGQISSEVPQNLSASRPQDRQFILSSKKLLLSDSGFYLCAWSRRVYEQYFGPGTRLTVT.

The chain carries TRBV5-6 and TRBJ1-2; TRBD1 is a possible D gene (6 bases). Per germline, CDR1 SGHDT and CDR2 YYEEEE. CDR3 length equals 15 residues. Trimming removed 5 bases at V and 2 bases at J, with 16 bases between. The CDR3 spells CASSLTDRLNYGYTF. The CDR3 coding sequence is TGTGCCAGCAGTCTTACCGACAGGCTCAACTATGGCTACACCTTC.

V is TRBV6-5 and J is TRBJ1-1; D remains unclear. The CDR3 contains 11 residues. Germline loops: CDR1 MNHEY, CDR2 SVGAGI. Trimming stripped 5 bases from V and 7 bases from J, with 8 bases between. The CDR3, as DNA: TGTGCCAGCAGTGAATGGAATGAAGCTTTCTTT. It is translated as CASSEWNEAFF.

The chain carries TRBV6-6 and TRBJ1-1; tentatively, D is TRBD1 (5 bases). V lost 4 bases to trimming and J lost 2 bases, with 17 bases between them. From germline, CDR1 is MNHNY and CDR2 SVGAGI (reference sequence). The CDR3 loop spans 16 amino acids. The chain's CDR3 is CASSFQGVGSNTEAFF. The CDR3, as DNA: TGTGCCAGCAGTTTCCAGGGTGTTGGATCAAACACTGAAGCTTTCTTT.

In its sample, this clone was seen a few times. The rearrangement joins TRBV25-1 to TRBJ1-5; no clear D gene. There are 15 residues in the CDR3. Deletions cut 1 base from V and 1 base from J, with 8 bases between. In germline, CDR1 is MGHDK, CDR2 SYGVNS. In DNA form, the CDR3 reads TGTGCCAGCAGTGAATCAGGACTCAGCAATCAGCCCCAGCATTTT. This translates into CASSESGLSNQPQHF. The full variable domain, with the rest looked up from reference TRBV25-1 and TRBJ1-5, is EADIYQTPRYLVIGTGKKITLECSQTMGHDKMYWYQQDPGMELHLIHYSYGVNSTEKGDLSSESTVSRIRTEHFPLTLESARPSHTSQYLCASSESGLSNQPQHFGDGTRLSIL.

The DNA of the CDR3 is TGTGCCAGCAGTTTATTAGGGAGAGGTGGAAACACCATATATTTT. Residues: CASSLLGRGGNTIYF. The gene calls are TRBV28 and TRBJ1-3; no clear D gene. This CDR3 spans 15 amino acids. Trimming shortened V by 1 base and J by 3 bases, and 10 bases separated the two germline ends. The germline V gene encodes CDR1 MDHEN and CDR2 SYDVKM.

A single count supports this clone. Written as DNA, the CDR3 is TGTGCCTGGAAGGGGACCGCGAACACCGGGGAGCTGTTTTTT. It encodes CAWKGTANTGELFF. This rearrangement joins TRBV30 to TRBJ2-2; D is tentatively TRBD1 or TRBD2 (5 bases each). Trimming pared 4 bases from V and 0 bases from J, leaving 9 bases between. The CDR3 has 14 residues. Germline loops: CDR1 GTSNPN, CDR2 SVGIG (reference sequence).